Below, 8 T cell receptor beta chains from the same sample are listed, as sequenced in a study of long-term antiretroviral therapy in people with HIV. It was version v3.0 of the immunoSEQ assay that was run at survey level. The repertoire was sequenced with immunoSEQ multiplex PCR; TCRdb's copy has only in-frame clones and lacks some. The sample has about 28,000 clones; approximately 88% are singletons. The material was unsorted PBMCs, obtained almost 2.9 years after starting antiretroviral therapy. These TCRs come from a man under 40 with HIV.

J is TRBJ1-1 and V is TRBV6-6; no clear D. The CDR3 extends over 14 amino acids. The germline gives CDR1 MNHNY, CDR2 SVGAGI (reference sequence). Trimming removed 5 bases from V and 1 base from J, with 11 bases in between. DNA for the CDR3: TGTGCCAGCAGTCCACGTCGGGGGAACACTGAAGCTTTCTTT. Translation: CASSPRRGNTEAFF.

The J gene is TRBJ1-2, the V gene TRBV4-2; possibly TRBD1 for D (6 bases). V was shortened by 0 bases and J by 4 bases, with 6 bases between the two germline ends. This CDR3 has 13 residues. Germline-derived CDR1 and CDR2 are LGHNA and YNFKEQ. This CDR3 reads CASSQETGYGYTF. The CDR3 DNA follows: TGTGCCAGCAGCCAAGAGACAGGCTATGGCTACACCTTC.

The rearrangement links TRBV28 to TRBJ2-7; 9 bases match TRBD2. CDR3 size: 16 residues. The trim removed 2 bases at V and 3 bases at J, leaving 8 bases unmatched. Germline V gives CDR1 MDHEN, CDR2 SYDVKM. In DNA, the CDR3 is TGTGCCAGCAGTTTACCTGGGCTAGCGGGAAACTACGAGCAGTACTTC. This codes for CASSLPGLAGNYEQYF.

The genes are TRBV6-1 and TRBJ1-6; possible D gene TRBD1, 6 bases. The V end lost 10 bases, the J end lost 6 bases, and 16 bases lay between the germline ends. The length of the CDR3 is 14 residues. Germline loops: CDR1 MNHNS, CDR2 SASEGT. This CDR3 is CAILPGGGNSPLHF. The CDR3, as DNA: TGTGCCATCCTACCCGGGGGCGGTAATTCACCCCTCCACTTT.

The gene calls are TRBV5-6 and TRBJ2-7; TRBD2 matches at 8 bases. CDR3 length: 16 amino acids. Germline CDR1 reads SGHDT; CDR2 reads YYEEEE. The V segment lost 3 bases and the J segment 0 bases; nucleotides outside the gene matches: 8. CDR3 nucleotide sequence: TGTGCCAGCAGCTCATACCGCGGGGGGCCCTCCTACGAGCAGTACTTC. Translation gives CASSSYRGGPSYEQYF.

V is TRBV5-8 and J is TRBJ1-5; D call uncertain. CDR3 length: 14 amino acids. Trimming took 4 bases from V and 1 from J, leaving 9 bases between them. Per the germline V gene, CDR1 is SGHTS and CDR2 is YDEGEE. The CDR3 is CASSDVLSNQPQHF. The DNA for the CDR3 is TGTGCCAGCAGCGACGTGTTGAGCAATCAGCCCCAGCATTTT.

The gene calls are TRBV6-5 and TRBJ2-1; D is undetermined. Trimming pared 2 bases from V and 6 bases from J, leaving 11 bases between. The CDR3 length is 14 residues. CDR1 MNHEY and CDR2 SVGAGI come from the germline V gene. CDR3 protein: CASSYDPLVNEQFF. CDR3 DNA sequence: TGTGCCAGCAGTTACGACCCCCTGGTCAATGAGCAGTTCTTC.

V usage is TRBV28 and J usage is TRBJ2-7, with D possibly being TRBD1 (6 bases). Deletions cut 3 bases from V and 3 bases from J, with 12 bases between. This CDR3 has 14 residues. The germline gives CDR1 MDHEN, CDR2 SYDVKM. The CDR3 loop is CASSFRGGIYEQYF. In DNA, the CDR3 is TGTGCCAGCAGTTTCAGGGGTGGGATCTACGAGCAGTACTTC.